This T cell receptor beta chain comes out of a study of T cells in Graves' hyperthyroidism and ophthalmopathy. At the level of the study: Peripheral blood was taken when the disease was first diagnosed, before any treatment began.

Using RNA transcripts as the source, TCR beta CDR3 regions were amplified. The study used the HTBI primer set for a first-round RT-PCR of the TCR CDR3. One entry per CDR3 protein, called by TCRdb with MiXCR from the multiplex PCR reads. The table records about 250,000 distinct CDR3 sequences, more than 20% of them present only once. In this sample, this clonotype turned up many times. V shed 2 bases and J shed 5 bases, with 6 bases lying between them. Germline lookup yields CDR1 MNHEY and CDR2 SMNVEV (reference sequence). The CDR3 is 13 amino acids. This clonotype was sampled from a woman between 40 and 55 years old with Graves' ophthalmopathy. The material sequenced was blood. The rearrangement uses TRBV27 and TRBJ2-2; a weak D match, TRBD2 (6 bases). CDR3 amino acids: CASSLAGTGELFF. DNA for the CDR3: TGTGCCAGCAGTTTAGCGGGAACCGGGGAGCTGTTTTTT.